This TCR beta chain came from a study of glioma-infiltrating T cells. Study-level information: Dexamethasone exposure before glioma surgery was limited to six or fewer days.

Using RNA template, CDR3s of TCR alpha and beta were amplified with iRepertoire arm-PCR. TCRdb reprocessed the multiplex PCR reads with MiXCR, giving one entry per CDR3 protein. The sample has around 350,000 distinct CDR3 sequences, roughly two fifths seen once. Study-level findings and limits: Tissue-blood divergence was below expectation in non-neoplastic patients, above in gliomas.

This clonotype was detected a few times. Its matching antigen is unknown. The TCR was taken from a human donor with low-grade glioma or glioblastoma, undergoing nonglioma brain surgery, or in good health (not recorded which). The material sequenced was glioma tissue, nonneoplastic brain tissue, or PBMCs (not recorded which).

The CDR3 region has the DNA TGTGCCAGCAGTGATGGTCGAGGGAAAGTTGACCAGTACTTC. Translating it yields CASSDGRGKVDQYF. The chain joins TRBV6-1 to TRBJ2-5, with a possible D match to TRBD2 (5 bases). The V gene's germline CDR1 is MNHNS and CDR2 SASEGT. V was pared by 3 bases and J by 10 bases, with 18 bases between. The CDR3 covers 14 residues.